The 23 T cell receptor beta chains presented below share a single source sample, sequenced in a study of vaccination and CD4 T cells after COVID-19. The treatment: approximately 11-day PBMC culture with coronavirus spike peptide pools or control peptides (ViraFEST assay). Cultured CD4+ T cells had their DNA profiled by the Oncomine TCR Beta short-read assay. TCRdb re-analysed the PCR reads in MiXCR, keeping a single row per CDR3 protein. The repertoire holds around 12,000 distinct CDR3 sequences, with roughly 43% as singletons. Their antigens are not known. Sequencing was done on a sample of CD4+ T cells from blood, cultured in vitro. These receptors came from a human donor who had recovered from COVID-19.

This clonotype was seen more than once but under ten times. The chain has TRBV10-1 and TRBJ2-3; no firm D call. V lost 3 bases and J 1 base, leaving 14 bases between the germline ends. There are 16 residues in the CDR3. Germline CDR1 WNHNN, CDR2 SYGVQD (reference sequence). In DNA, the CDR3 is TGCGCCAGCAGTGATAATTTGGGGTCCCGCACAGATACGCAGTATTTT. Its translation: CASSDNLGSRTDTQYF.

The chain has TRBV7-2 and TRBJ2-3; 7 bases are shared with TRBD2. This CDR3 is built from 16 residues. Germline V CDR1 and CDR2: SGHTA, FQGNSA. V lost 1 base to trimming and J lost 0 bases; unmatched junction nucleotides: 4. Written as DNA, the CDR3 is TGTGCCAGCAGCTTAGGAATTAGCGGGAGCACAGATACGCAGTATTTT. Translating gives CASSLGISGSTDTQYF.

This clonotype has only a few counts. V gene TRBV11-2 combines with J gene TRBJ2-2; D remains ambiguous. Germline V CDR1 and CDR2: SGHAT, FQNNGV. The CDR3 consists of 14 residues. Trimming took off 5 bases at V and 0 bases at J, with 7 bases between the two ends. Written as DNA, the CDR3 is TGTGCCAGCAGCCCGAGGACGAACACCGGGGAGCTGTTTTTT. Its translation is CASSPRTNTGELFF.

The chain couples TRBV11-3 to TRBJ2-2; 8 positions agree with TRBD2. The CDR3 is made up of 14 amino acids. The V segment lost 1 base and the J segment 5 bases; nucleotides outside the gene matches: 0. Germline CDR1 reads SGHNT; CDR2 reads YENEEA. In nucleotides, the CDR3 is TGTGCCAGCAGCTTAGCGGGAGGGACCGGGGAGCTGTTTTTT. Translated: CASSLAGGTGELFF.

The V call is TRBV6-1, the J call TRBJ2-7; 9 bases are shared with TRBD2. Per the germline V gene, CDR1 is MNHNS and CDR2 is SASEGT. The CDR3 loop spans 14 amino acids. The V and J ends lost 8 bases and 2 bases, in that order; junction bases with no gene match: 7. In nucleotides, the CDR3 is TGTGCCAGCGGAACTAGCGGGTCAGCCTACGAGCAGTACTTC. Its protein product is CASGTSGSAYEQYF.

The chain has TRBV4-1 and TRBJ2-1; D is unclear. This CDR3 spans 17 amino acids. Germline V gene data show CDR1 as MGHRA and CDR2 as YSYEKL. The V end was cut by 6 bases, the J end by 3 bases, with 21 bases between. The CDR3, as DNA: TGCGCCAGCAGTGACGTCGCGGCTTCCACCCTCTACAATGAGCAGTTCTTC. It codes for CASSDVAASTLYNEQFF.

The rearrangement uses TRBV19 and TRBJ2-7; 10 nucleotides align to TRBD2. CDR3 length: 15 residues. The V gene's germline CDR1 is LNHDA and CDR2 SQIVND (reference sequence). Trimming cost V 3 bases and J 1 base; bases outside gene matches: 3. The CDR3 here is CASSIGAGGSYEQYF. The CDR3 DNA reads TGTGCCAGTAGTATCGGAGCGGGAGGGTCCTACGAGCAGTACTTC.

CDR3 region: CSGKGGSVDTQYF. The CDR3 DNA follows: TGCAGTGGTAAGGGCGGGAGTGTGGATACGCAGTATTTT. The chain combines TRBV20-1 with TRBJ2-3; 7 bases match TRBD2. The CDR3 spans 13 residues. The V and J ends lost 7 bases and 6 bases, in that order; junction bases with no gene match: 10. The germline V gene has CDR1 DFQATT and CDR2 SNEGSKA (reference sequence).

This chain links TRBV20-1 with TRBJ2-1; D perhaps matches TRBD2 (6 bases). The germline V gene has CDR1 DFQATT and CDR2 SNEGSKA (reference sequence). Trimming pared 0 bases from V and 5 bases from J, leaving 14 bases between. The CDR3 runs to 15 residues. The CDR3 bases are TGCAGTGCTAGAGATCCGGGGGAGTCCCACAATGAGCAGTTCTTC. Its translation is CSARDPGESHNEQFF.

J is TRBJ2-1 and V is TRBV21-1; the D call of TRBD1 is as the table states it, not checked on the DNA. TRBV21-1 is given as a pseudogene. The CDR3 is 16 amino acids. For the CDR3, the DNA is TGTGCCAGCAGCAAAGTTCTGGGCGGCTCCTACAATGAGCAGTTCTTC. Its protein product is CASSKVLGGSYNEQFF.

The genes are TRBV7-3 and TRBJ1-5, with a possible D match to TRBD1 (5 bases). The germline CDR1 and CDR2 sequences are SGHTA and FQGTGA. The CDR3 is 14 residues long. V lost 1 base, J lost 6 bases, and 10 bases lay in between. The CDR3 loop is CASSLRGVGQPQHF. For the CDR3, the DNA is TGTGCCAGCAGCTTAAGAGGGGTTGGTCAGCCCCAGCATTTT.

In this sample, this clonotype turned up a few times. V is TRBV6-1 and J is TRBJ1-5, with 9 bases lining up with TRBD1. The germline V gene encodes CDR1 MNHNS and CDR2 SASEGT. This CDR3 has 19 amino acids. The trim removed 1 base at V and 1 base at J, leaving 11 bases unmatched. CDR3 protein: CASSEEVGTGRKSNQPQHF. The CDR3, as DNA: TGTGCCAGCAGTGAAGAAGTTGGGACAGGGAGAAAGAGCAATCAGCCCCAGCATTTT.

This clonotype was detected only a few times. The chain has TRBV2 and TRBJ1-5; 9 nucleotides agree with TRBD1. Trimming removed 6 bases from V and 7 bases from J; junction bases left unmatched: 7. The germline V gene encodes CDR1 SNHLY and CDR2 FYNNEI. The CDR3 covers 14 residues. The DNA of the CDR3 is TGTGCCAGCAGCTCGGACAGGGGTCTGCAGCCCCAGCATTTT. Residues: CASSSDRGLQPQHF. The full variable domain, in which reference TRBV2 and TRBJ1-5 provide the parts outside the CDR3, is EPEVTQTPSHQVTQMGQEVILRCVPISNHLYFYWYRQILGQKVEFLVSFYNNEISEKSEIFDDQFSVERPDGSNFTLKIRSTKLEDSAMYFCASSSDRGLQPQHFGDGTRLSIL.

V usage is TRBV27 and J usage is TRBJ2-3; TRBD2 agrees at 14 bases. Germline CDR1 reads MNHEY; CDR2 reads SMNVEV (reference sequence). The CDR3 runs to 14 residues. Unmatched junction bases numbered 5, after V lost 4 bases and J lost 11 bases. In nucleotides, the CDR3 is TGTGCCAGCAGTTCCGGACTAGCGGGAGGAATGCAGTATTTT. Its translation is CASSSGLAGGMQYF.

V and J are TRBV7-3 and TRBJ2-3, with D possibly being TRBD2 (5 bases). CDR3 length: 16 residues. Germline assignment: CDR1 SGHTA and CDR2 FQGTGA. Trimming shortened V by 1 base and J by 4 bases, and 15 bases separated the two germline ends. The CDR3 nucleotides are TGTGCCAGCAGCTTAATAGCGCGGGCGGGCTCAGATACGCAGTATTTT. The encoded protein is CASSLIARAGSDTQYF.

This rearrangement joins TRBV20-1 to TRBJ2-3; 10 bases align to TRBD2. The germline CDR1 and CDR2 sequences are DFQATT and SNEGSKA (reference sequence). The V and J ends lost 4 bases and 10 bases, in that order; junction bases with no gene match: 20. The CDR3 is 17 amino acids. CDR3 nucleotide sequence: TGCAGTGCTACGCCCCTCGTTAGCGGGAGGAGAAAGGATGCGCAGTATTTT. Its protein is CSATPLVSGRRKDAQYF.

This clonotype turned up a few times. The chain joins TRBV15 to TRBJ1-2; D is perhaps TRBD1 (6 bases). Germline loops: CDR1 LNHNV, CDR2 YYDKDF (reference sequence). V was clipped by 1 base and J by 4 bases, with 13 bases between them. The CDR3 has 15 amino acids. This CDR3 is CATSRAGRGGYGYTF. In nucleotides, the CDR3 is TGTGCCACCAGCAGAGCGGGCAGGGGCGGCTATGGCTACACCTTC. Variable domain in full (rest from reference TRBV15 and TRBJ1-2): DAMVIQNPRYQVTQFGKPVTLSCSQTLNHNVMYWYQQKSSQAPKLLFHYYDKDFNNEADTPDNFQSRRPNTSFCFLDIRSPGLGDTAMYLCATSRAGRGGYGYTFGSGTRLTVV.

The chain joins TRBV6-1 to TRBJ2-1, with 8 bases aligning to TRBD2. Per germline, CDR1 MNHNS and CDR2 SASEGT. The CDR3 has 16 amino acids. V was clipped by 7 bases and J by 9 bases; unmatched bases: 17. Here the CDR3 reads CASTPTSVNQRGEQFF. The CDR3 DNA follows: TGTGCCAGCACCCCGACTAGCGTCAATCAACGGGGTGAGCAGTTCTTC.

The CDR3 region has the DNA TGTGCCAGTAGTAGCCAGGGGGGCCGGGAGACCCAGTACTTC. Its protein product is CASSSQGGRETQYF. V gene TRBV19 combines with J gene TRBJ2-5, with D possibly being TRBD1 (7 bases). The ends were cut back, 4 bases at V and 5 bases at J, with 14 bases in the middle. Looked up from germline, CDR1 is LNHDA and CDR2 is SQIVND (reference sequence). CDR3 size: 14 residues.

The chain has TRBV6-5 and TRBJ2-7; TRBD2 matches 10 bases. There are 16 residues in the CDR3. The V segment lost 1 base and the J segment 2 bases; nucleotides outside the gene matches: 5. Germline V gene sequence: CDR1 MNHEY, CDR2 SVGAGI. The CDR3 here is CASSYYGTSATYEQYF. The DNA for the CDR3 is TGTGCCAGCAGTTACTATGGGACTAGCGCGACCTACGAGCAGTACTTC.

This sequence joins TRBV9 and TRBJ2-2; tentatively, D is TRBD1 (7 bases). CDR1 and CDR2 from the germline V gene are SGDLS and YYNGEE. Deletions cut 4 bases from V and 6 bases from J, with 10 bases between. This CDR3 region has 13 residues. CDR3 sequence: CASSTRGAGELFF. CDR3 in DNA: TGTGCCAGCAGCACCAGGGGGGCCGGGGAGCTGTTTTTT.

The CDR3 DNA is TGTGCCAGCAGTGACCGAGGGGGGGCCGAGGCCCAGCATTTT. Encoded protein: CASSDRGGAEAQHF. This rearrangement joins TRBV12-3 or TRBV12-4 to TRBJ1-5, with TRBD1 as a possible D gene (6 bases). With 5 bases removed from V and 11 bases from J, the gap between germline ends came to 19 bases. The CDR3 sequence is 14 residues long.

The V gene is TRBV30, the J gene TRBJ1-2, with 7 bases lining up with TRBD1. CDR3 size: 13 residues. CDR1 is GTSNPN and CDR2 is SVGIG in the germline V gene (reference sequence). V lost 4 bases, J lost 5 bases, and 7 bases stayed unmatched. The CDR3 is CAWNPDREYGYTF. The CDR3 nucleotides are TGTGCCTGGAACCCAGACAGGGAGTATGGCTACACCTTC. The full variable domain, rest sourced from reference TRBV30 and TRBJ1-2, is SQTIHQWPATLVQPVGSPLSLECTVEGTSNPNLYWYRQAAGRGLQLLFYSVGIGQISSEVPQNLSASRPQDRQFILSSKKLLLSDSGFYLCAWNPDREYGYTFGSGTRLTVV.